This is a list of T cell receptor beta chains from one sample in a study of T-cell reconstitution after alpha-beta-depleted transplantation in children. TCRdb reprocessed the PCR reads with MiXCR, giving one entry per CDR3 protein. The repertoire consists of about 400,000 distinct CDR3 sequences, with about an eighth occurring once and the leading ten covering 3.5% to 4.5%. The sequences come from PBMCs, collected from the stem cell graft. Source of these receptors: a human donor who donated a stem cell graft to a child with Fanconi anemia. The CDR3 runs from the conserved cysteine through the conserved F or W. A D gene is named only where the DNA matches it firmly. Only part of the rows carry a size: once, few, many, or a class if the clone is expanded.

v_call: TRBV7-2
d_call: NA
clone_size: few
j_call: TRBJ1-2
cdr3_aa: CASSLPYRENYGYTF
cdr3_nt: TGTGCCAGCAGCTTACCCTATCGGGAAAACTATGGCTACACCTTC

v_call: TRBV5-1
d_call: TRBD1
clone_size: many
j_call: TRBJ1-6
cdr3_aa: CASSLGDRENSPLHF
cdr3_nt: TGCGCCAGCAGCTTGGGTGACAGGGAAAATTCACCCCTCCACTTT

v_call: TRBV4-3
d_call: NA
clone_size: many
j_call: TRBJ1-3
cdr3_aa: CASSQNLGSGNTIYF
cdr3_nt: TGCGCCAGCAGCCAAAATTTGGGGTCTGGAAACACCATATATTTT

v_call: TRBV30
d_call: NA
clone_size: few
j_call: TRBJ1-4
cdr3_aa: CAWSVWGRGEKLFF
cdr3_nt: TGTGCCTGGAGTGTATGGGGTAGGGGTGAAAAACTGTTTTTT

v_call: TRBV11-2
d_call: NA
clone_size: few
j_call: TRBJ2-7
cdr3_aa: CASSLSAGPLGYEQYF
cdr3_nt: TGTGCCAGCAGCTTATCGGCGGGACCGTTGGGCTACGAGCAGTACTTC

v_call: TRBV9
d_call: TRBD1
clone_size: few
j_call: TRBJ2-5
cdr3_aa: CASSVTGGMETQYF
cdr3_nt: TGTGCCAGCAGCGTGACAGGGGGGATGGAGACCCAGTACTTC

v_call: TRBV4-2
d_call: NA
clone_size: many
j_call: TRBJ1-1
cdr3_aa: CASSQDGLIEAFF
cdr3_nt: TGTGCCAGCAGCCAAGACGGATTGATCGAAGCTTTCTTT

v_call: TRBV5-4
d_call: TRBD1
clone_size: few
j_call: TRBJ2-5
cdr3_aa: CASSLGTGTQETQYF
cdr3_nt: TGTGCCAGCAGCTTGGGGACAGGGACTCAAGAGACCCAGTACTTC

v_call: TRBV12-3/TRBV12-4
d_call: NA
clone_size: few
j_call: TRBJ2-7
cdr3_aa: CASSSTQKGNEQYF
cdr3_nt: TGTGCCAGCAGCTCCACCCAGAAGGGGAACGAGCAGTACTTC

v_call: TRBV12-3/TRBV12-4
d_call: NA
clone_size: many
j_call: TRBJ2-1
cdr3_aa: CASSPGPYNEQFF
cdr3_nt: TGTGCCAGCAGCCCCGGGCCCTACAATGAGCAGTTCTTC

v_call: TRBV20-1
d_call: NA
clone_size: few
j_call: TRBJ1-1
cdr3_aa: CSASVAGYTEAFF
cdr3_nt: TGCAGTGCTAGCGTGGCGGGTTACACTGAAGCTTTCTTT

v_call: TRBV6-1
d_call: NA
clone_size: NA
j_call: TRBJ2-3
cdr3_aa: CASAPPGTDTQYF
cdr3_nt: TGTGCCAGCGCCCCCCCGGGCACAGATACGCAGTATTTT

v_call: TRBV12-3/TRBV12-4
d_call: NA
clone_size: few
j_call: TRBJ2-1
cdr3_aa: CASSFSSLNEQFF
cdr3_nt: TGTGCCAGCAGTTTTTCCAGCCTTAATGAGCAGTTCTTC

v_call: TRBV10-3
d_call: TRBD1
clone_size: many
j_call: TRBJ1-2
cdr3_aa: CAISGSGGDNYGYTF
cdr3_nt: TGTGCCATCAGTGGATCAGGGGGGGATAACTATGGCTACACCTTC

v_call: TRBV5-4
d_call: NA
clone_size: NA
j_call: TRBJ1-6
cdr3_aa: CASSLAGEGSPLHF
cdr3_nt: TGTGCCAGCAGCTTGGCAGGGGAAGGCTCACCCCTCCACTTT

v_call: TRBV18
d_call: NA
clone_size: few
j_call: TRBJ1-2
cdr3_aa: CASSRNPANYGYTF
cdr3_nt: TGTGCCAGCTCACGCAATCCGGCTAACTATGGCTACACCTTC